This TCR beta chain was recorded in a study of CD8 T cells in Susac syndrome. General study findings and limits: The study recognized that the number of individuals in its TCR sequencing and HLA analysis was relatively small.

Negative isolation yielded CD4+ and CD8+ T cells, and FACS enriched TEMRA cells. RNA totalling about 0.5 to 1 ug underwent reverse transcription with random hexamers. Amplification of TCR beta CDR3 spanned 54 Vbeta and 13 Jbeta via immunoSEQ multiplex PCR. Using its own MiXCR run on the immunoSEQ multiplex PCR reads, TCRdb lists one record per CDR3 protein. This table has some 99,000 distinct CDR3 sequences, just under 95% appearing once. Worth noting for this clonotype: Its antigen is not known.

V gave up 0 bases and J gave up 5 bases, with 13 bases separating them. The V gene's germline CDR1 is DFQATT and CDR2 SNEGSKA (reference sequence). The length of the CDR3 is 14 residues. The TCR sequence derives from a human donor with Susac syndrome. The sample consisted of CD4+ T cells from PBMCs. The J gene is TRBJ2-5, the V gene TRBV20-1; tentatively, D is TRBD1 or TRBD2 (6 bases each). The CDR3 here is CSARDMGGGETQYF. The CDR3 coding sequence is TGCAGTGCTAGAGATATGGGGGGCGGGGAGACCCAGTACTTC.